This section outlines one TCR beta chain sequence together with its context. Its cognate antigen is unknown. The data stem from a study of CD8 T cells in ankylosing spondylitis. The study, taken as a whole, reports: Disease-associated clones were reportedly significantly overrepresented in matched ankylosing spondylitis synovial fluid. Seven to nine highly homologous variants made up a TCR beta motif that seemed to typify ankylosing spondylitis blood.

The TCR beta libraries were generated through quantitative 5'-RACE incorporating molecular barcodes. TCRdb redid the calling of the 5' RACE reads with MiXCR, one entry per CDR3 protein. The table lists some 400,000 distinct CDR3 sequences, around 20% of them singletons. Germline CDR1 reads SGHTA; CDR2 reads FQGTGA. The length of the CDR3 is 15 residues. The V end was cut by 5 bases, the J end by 0 bases, with 13 bases between. The TCR originated in a male donor with ankylosing spondylitis. This chain connects TRBV7-3 to TRBJ1-2; D uncertain. What was sequenced was blood, either unsorted or a sorted T cell fraction (not recorded which). The CDR3 coding sequence is TGTGCCAGCAGCCTCGTCCCCCCTCCTAACTATGGCTACACCTTC. The encoded protein is CASSLVPPPNYGYTF.